This T cell receptor (beta chain) is drawn from a study of blood T cell repertoires in COVID-19. The wider study: PBMCs, B-cell-depleted T cells, or T cells provided the cDNA or gDNA that made up the material.

Authors' methods: Estimates of nucleated cell counts were drawn from the amplification of reference gene primers. The protocol was immunoSEQ multiplex PCR, while the TCRdb copy is restricted to in-frame clones and leaves out a portion. D and trimming were read from the DNA, whereas the V and J calls and clone size are those reported in that table. The data show over 65,000 clones, roughly 82% seen once. This clone has a single count. This sequence was found in a man at least 80 years old with active COVID-19. Sequencing was done on a sample of peripheral blood.

The CDR3 bases are TGTGCCACCAGCCGGTCAGGGGCCACGGAGGAGACCCAGTACTTC. It yields the protein CATSRSGATEETQYF. The J gene is TRBJ2-5, the V gene TRBV19; perhaps TRBD1 as D (6 bases). CDR1 LNHDA and CDR2 SQIVND come from the germline V gene (reference sequence). The length of the CDR3 is 15 residues. V was cut by 10 bases and J by 5 bases, with 23 bases left in between.